This TCR beta chain comes out of a study of T cell responses to AZD1222 COVID-19 vaccine. Study-wide findings and caveats: Recipients of AZD1222 seropositive at baseline numbered only 6 or 7. It was only after the peak T cell response that any repertoires were sampled. Spike regions recognized by vaccine-associated CD4 TCRs spanned the protein, led by 160-218 and 743-854.

As for this clone: The antigen is undetermined.

The protocol was immunoSEQ multiplex PCR, while the TCRdb copy is restricted to in-frame clones and leaves out a portion. The sample has over 130,000 clones; about 93% are singletons. CDR3 length: 14 residues. Trimming shortened V by 5 bases and J by 6 bases, and 16 bases separated the two germline ends. Germline V gene data show CDR1 as MNHEY and CDR2 as SMNVEV (reference sequence). This sequence joins TRBV27 and TRBJ1-2; maybe TRBD1 (6 bases). Sequencing used peripheral blood, obtained on day 0 of AZD1222 vaccination. The TCR sequence derives from an adult in good health. CDR3 loop: CASSPRGRGNGYTF. CDR3 DNA sequence: TGTGCCAGCAGTCCTCGGGGGAGGGGGAATGGCTACACCTTC.